This T cell receptor (beta chain) was documented in a study of post-analysis software for immune sequencing data. TCR beta cDNA libraries included unique molecular identifiers. Between roughly 1 and 10 million T cells gave rise to 450,000 to 650,000 cDNA molecules. TCRdb passed the PCR reads through MiXCR, listing each CDR3 protein once. The sample has approximately 360,000 distinct CDR3 sequences; approximately 38% are singletons. Notes on this clonotype: Its antigen is as yet unknown.

Germline V gene sequence: CDR1 MGHRA, CDR2 YSYEKL. V was shortened by 1 base and J by 5 bases, with 7 bases between the two germline ends. This CDR3 is 13 amino acids long. Whole-study results and caveats: Patients had higher frequencies than controls of roughly 5 TRBV segments, including TRBV5-6, TRBV5-1 and TRBV20-1. Among multiple sclerosis patients, normalized Chao1 diversity was significantly below that of controls. Analysis by F measure revealed that same-batch samples clustered strongly together.

The chain is built from TRBV4-1 and TRBJ2-3; D gene unclear. The receptor was isolated from a girl aged 10 to 17 with multiple sclerosis. The specimen was blood. The CDR3 protein is CASSQASGDTQYF. The CDR3 DNA follows: TGCGCCAGCAGCCAAGCATCGGGAGATACGCAGTATTTT.